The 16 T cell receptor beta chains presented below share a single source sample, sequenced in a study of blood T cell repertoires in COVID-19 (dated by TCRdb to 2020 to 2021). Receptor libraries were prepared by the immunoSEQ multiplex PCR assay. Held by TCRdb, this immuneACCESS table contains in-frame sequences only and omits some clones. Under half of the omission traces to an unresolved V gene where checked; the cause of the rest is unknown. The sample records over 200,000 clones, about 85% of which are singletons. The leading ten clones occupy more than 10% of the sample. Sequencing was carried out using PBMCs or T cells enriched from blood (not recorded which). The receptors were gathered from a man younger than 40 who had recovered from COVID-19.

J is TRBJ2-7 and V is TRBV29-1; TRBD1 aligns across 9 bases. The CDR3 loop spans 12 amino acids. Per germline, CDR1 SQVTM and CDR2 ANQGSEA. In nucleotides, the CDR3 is TGCAGGCCGGACAGGGGAATATACGAGCAGTACTTC. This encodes CRPDRGIYEQYF.

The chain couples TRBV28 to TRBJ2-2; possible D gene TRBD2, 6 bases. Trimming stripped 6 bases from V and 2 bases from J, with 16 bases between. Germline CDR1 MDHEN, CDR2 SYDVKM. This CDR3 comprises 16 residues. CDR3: CASSPAGLPNTGELFF. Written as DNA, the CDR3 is TGTGCCAGCAGCCCCGCCGGACTACCTAACACCGGGGAGCTGTTTTTT.

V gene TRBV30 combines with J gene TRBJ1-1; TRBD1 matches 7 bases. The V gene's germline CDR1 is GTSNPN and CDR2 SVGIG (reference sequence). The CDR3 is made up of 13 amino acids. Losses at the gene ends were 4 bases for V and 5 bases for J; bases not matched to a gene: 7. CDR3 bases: TGTGCCTGGACCAGACAGGGTTGGACTGAAGCTTTCTTT. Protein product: CAWTRQGWTEAFF.

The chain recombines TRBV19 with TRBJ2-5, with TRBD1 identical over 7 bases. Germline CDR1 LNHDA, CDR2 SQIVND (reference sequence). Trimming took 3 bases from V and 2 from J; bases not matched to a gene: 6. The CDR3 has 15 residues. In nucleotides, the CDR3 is TGTGCCAGTAGTATTCTGGGGACAGAACAAGAGACCCAGTACTTC. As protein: CASSILGTEQETQYF.

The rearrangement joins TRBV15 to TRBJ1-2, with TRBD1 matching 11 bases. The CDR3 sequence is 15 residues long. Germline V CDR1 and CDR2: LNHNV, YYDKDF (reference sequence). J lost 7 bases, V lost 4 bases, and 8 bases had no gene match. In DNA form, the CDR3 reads TGTGCCACCAGCATGGCCCGGACAGGGGGCTTTGGCTACACCTTC. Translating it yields CATSMARTGGFGYTF.

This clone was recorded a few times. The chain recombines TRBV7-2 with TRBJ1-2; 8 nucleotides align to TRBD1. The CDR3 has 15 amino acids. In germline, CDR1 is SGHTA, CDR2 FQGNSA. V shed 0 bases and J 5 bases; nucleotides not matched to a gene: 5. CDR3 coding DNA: TGTGCCAGCAGCTTAGCCGGACAGGGCCAATATGGCTACACCTTC. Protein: CASSLAGQGQYGYTF. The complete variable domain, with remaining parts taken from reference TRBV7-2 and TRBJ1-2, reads GAGVSQSPSNKVTEKGKDVELRCDPISGHTALYWYRQSLGQGLEFLIYFQGNSAPDKSGLPSDRFSAERTGGSVSTLTIQRTQQEDSAVYLCASSLAGQGQYGYTFGSGTRLTVV.

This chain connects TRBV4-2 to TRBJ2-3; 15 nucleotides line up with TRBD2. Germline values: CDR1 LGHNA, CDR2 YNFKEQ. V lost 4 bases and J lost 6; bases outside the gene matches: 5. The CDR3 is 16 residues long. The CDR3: CASSPEGLAGGDTQYF. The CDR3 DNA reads TGTGCCAGCAGCCCCGAGGGACTAGCGGGGGGCGATACGCAGTATTTT.

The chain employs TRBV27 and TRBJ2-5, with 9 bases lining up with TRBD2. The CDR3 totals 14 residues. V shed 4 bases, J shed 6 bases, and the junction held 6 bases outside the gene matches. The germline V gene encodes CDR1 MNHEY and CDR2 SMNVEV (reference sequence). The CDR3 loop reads CASSSRASGKTQYF. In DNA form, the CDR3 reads TGTGCCAGCAGTTCAAGGGCTAGCGGGAAGACCCAGTACTTC.

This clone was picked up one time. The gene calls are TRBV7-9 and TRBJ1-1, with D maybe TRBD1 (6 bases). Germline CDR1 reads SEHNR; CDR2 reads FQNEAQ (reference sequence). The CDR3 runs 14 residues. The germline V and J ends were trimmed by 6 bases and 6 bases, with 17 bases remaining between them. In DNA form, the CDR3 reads TGTGCCAGCAGTCGTACAGGGTCTTGGGCTGAAGCTTTCTTT. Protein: CASSRTGSWAEAFF.

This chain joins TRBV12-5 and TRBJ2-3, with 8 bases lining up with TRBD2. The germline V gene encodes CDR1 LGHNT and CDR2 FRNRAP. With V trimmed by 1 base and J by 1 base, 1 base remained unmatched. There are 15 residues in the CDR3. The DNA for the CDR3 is TGTGCTAGTGGTTTGGGACTAGCGCGCACAGATACGCAGTATTTT. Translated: CASGLGLARTDTQYF. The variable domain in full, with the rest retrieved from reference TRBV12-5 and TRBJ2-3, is DARVTQTPRHKVTEMGQEVTMRCQPILGHNTVFWYRQTMMQGLELLAYFRNRAPLDDSGMPKDRFSAEMPDATLATLKIQPSEPRDSAVYFCASGLGLARTDTQYFGPGTRLTVL.

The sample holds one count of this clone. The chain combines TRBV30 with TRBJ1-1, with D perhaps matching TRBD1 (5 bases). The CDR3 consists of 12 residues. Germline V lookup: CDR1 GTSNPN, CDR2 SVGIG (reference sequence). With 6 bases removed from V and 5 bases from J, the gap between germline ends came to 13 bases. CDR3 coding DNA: TGTGCCTGCGAAGTCAGGGTAACTGAAGCTTTCTTT. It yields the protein CACEVRVTEAFF.

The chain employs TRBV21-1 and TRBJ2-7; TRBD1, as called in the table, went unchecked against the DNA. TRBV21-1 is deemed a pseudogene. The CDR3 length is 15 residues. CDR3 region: CASSKLCQGSYEQYF. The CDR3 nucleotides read TGTGCCAGCAGCAAACTTTGCCAGGGCTCCTACGAGCAGTACTTC.

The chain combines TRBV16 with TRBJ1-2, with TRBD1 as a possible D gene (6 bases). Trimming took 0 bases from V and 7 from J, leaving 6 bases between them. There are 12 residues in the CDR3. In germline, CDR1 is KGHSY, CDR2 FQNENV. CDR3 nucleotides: TGTGCCAGCAGCCAATCACAGGGTGGCTACACCTTC. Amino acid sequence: CASSQSQGGYTF. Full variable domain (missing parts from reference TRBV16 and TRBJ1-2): GEEVAQTPKHLVRGEGQKAKLYCAPIKGHSYVFWYQQVLKNEFKFLISFQNENVFDETGMPKERFSAKCLPNSPCSLEIQATKLEDSAVYFCASSQSQGGYTFGSGTRLTVV.

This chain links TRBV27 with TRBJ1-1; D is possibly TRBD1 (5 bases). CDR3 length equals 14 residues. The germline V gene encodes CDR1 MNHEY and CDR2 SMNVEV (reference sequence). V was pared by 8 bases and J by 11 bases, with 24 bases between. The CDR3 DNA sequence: TGTGCCAGCGCGAAGGGGTTGGACCTGCTGAGGGCTTTCTTT. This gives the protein CASAKGLDLLRAFF.

The CDR3 DNA sequence: TGTGCCAGCATTGAGAGGGTCGGCGAGCAGTACTTC. It encodes CASIERVGEQYF. The chain couples TRBV2 to TRBJ2-7; D is possibly TRBD2 (5 bases). The CDR3 covers 12 residues. CDR1 and CDR2 (germline): SNHLY, FYNNEI. V was cut by 7 bases and J by 6 bases, with 13 bases left in between. The whole variable domain, remainder taken from reference TRBV2 and TRBJ2-7, is EPEVTQTPSHQVTQMGQEVILRCVPISNHLYFYWYRQILGQKVEFLVSFYNNEISEKSEIFDDQFSVERPDGSNFTLKIRSTKLEDSAMYFCASIERVGEQYFGPGTRLTVT.

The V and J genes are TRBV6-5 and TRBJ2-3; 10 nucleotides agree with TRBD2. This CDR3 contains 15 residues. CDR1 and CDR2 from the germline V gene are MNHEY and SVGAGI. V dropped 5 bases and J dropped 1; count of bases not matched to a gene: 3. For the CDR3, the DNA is TGTGCCAGCAGTCCGGGGACTAGCGGCACAGATACGCAGTATTTT. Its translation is CASSPGTSGTDTQYF.